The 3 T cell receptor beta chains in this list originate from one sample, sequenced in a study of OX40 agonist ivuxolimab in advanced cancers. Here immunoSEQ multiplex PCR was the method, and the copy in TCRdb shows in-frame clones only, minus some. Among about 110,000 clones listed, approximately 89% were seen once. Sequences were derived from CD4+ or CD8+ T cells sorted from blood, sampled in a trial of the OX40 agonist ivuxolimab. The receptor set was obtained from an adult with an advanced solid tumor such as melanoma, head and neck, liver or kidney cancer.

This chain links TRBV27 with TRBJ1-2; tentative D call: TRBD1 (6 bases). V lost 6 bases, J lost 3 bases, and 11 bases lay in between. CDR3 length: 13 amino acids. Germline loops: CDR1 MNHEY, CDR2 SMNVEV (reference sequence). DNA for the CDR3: TGTGCCAGCAGGTACAGGGTAGACTATGGCTACACCTTC. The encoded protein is CASRYRVDYGYTF.

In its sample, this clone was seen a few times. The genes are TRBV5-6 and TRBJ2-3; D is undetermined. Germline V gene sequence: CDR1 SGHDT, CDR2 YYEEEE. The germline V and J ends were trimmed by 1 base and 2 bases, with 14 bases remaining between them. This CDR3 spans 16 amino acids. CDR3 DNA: TGTGCCAGCAGCTTGTTATCCAGACGATCCACAGATACGCAGTATTTT. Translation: CASSLLSRRSTDTQYF.

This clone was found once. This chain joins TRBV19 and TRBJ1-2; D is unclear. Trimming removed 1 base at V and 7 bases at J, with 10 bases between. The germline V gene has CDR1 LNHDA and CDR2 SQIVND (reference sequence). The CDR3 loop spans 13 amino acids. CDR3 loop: CASSIGRRGGYTF. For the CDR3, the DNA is TGTGCCAGTAGTATAGGCCGGCGGGGTGGCTACACCTTC.